One sample yielded the 24 T cell receptor beta chains listed below, sequenced in a study of quantifying T cell responses using KT2 cells. About the research overall: cDNA was made from DNase-treated RNA using alpha and beta constant primers.

Each cDNA got a UMI-containing oligo ligated at its 3' end. The first PCR ran 3 to 5 cycles with an equimolar RC1.1 and RC1.2 beta primer mix. MiXCR, run by TCRdb on the UMI-ligation and nested PCR reads, gives a single entry per CDR3 protein. The table has tens of thousands of distinct CDR3 sequences, under 13% seen once. The sequenced material came from PBMCs spiked with cells of the T cell clone KT2. The receptors originated from a human donor.

This clonotype was found a few times. The chain uses TRBV10-2 and TRBJ2-7; 7 positions match TRBD2. The CDR3 covers 13 residues. V was clipped by 2 bases and J by 7 bases; unmatched bases: 5. Germline-derived CDR1 and CDR2 are WSHSY and SAAADI. The CDR3 DNA is TGCGCCAGCAGTGAGAGCGGGGAGCGGGAGCAGTACTTC. As protein: CASSESGEREQYF.

There are a few counts of this clonotype. The V call is TRBV20-1, the J call TRBJ2-1; 11 positions agree with TRBD2. From germline, CDR1 is DFQATT and CDR2 SNEGSKA (reference sequence). The junction had 5 bases not matched to a gene; V was cut back by 4 bases and J by 12 bases. The CDR3 consists of 12 residues. The CDR3 sequence: CSATRLAGMQFF. CDR3 DNA: TGCAGTGCTACCCGACTAGCGGGGATGCAGTTCTTC.

This clonotype was recorded many times. The gene calls are TRBV20-1 and TRBJ2-7, with D uncertain. The CDR3 has 12 amino acids. V was clipped by 4 bases and J by 3 bases, with 10 bases between them. CDR1 and CDR2 (germline): DFQATT, SNEGSKA (reference sequence). This CDR3 reads CSANGHSYEQYF. CDR3 bases: TGCAGTGCTAACGGGCATAGCTACGAGCAGTACTTC.

This clonotype was picked up many times. Here the CDR3 reads CASSLGPDEQFF. The CDR3 DNA follows: TGTGCCAGCAGCTTGGGACCTGATGAGCAGTTCTTC. This rearrangement joins TRBV7-6 to TRBJ2-1, with D possibly being TRBD1 or TRBD2 (5 bases each). The CDR3 covers 12 residues. Germline V lookup: CDR1 SGHVS, CDR2 FNYEAQ. V lost 3 bases to trimming and J lost 8 bases, with 8 bases between them.

The chain couples TRBV27 to TRBJ2-5; no reliable D call. V lost 2 bases and J lost 1, with 11 bases in between. This CDR3 is built from 15 residues. Germline CDR1 reads MNHEY; CDR2 reads SMNVEV (reference sequence). CDR3 coding DNA: TGTGCCAGCAGTTTAAGAGGTACATGCCAAGAGACCCAGTACTTC. It is translated as CASSLRGTCQETQYF.

This sequence joins TRBV2 and TRBJ2-2; no clear D. Germline lookup yields CDR1 SNHLY and CDR2 FYNNEI. CDR3 length: 12 residues. The ends were cut back, 4 bases at V and 3 bases at J, with 3 bases in the middle. This CDR3 reads CASSVHTGELFF. In nucleotides, the CDR3 is TGTGCCAGCAGTGTACACACCGGGGAGCTGTTTTTT.

This clonotype has just a few counts. The V and J genes are TRBV15 and TRBJ2-1, with D unresolved. Trimming left V 5 bases short and J 9 bases short, with 17 bases between. The V gene's germline CDR1 is LNHNV and CDR2 YYDKDF (reference sequence). CDR3 length: 14 residues. CDR3 loop: CATSGSSPSAEQFF. CDR3 coding DNA: TGTGCCACCAGCGGCTCCTCCCCGTCGGCTGAGCAGTTCTTC.

This clonotype was found a few times. The V gene is TRBV12-3 or TRBV12-4, the J gene TRBJ2-7, with TRBD1 identical over 9 bases. The V gene end was trimmed by 6 bases and the J gene end by 2 bases; junction bases not matched to a gene: 8. CDR3 length equals 15 residues. The CDR3 coding sequence is TGTGCCAGCAGCCAGACAGGGGGAGCGACCTACGAGCAGTACTTC. This gives the protein CASSQTGGATYEQYF.

This clonotype was detected many times. The V and J genes are TRBV6-2 or TRBV6-3 and TRBJ2-7; D is unclear. With 4 bases removed from V and 3 bases from J, the gap between germline ends came to 13 bases. Looked up from germline, CDR1 is MNHEY and CDR2 is SVGEGT. The CDR3 spans 14 residues. DNA for the CDR3: TGTGCCAGCAGTTTATCCAGCGCGAGCTACGAGCAGTACTTC. Amino acid sequence: CASSLSSASYEQYF.

The chain employs TRBV12-3 or TRBV12-4 and TRBJ2-3; the match to TRBD2 covers 7 bases. This CDR3 contains 13 residues. The V and J ends lost 10 bases and 4 bases, in that order; junction bases with no gene match: 8. CDR3 in DNA: TGTGCCACCCAGGGAGGGGCAGCAGATACGCAGTATTTT. This sequence encodes CATQGGAADTQYF.

The chain combines TRBV21-1 with TRBJ2-7; the table gives TRBD1 as D, unverified against the DNA. TRBV21-1 is a recognized pseudogene. The CDR3 extends over 15 amino acids. The CDR3 DNA follows: TGTGCCAGCAGCCCAAAGGAACAGGGTCCCAACGAGCAGTACTTC. Protein product: CASSPKEQGPNEQYF.

This clonotype was recorded a few times. The rearrangement uses TRBV12-3 or TRBV12-4 and TRBJ2-7, with 9 bases aligning to TRBD1. The CDR3 runs 16 residues. Unmatched junction bases numbered 8, after V lost 4 bases and J lost 1 base. DNA for the CDR3: TGTGCCAGCAGTTCGCCGGGGACAGGGTATTCCTACGAGCAGTACTTC. Protein sequence: CASSSPGTGYSYEQYF.

The chain links TRBV7-2 to TRBJ2-7, with 14 positions matching TRBD2. V was pared by 5 bases and J by 3 bases, with 9 bases of the junction left unmatched. From germline, CDR1 is SGHTA and CDR2 FQGNSA. The CDR3 runs to 17 residues. The chain's CDR3 is CASSITAGLAGGYEQYF. CDR3 nucleotides: TGTGCCAGCAGCATAACCGCTGGACTAGCGGGGGGCTACGAGCAGTACTTC.

In its sample, this clonotype was seen once. The V gene is TRBV13, the J gene TRBJ2-3; D might be TRBD1 or TRBD2, each matching 5 bases. This CDR3 contains 14 residues. The ends were cut back, 0 bases at V and 6 bases at J, with 10 bases in the middle. From germline, CDR1 is PRHDT and CDR2 FYEKMQ (reference sequence). DNA for the CDR3: TGTGCCAGCAGCTTAGGCCTGGGGGTGGATACGCAGTATTTT. Protein sequence: CASSLGLGVDTQYF.

This clonotype was seen only a few times. The gene calls are TRBV24-1 and TRBJ2-1; D is tentatively TRBD1 or TRBD2 (5 bases each). This CDR3 spans 17 amino acids. CDR1 is KGHDR, CDR2 SFDVKD, per germline. V gave up 1 base and J gave up 5 bases, with 17 bases separating them. The CDR3 region is CATSDFLGDQRDNEQFF. The CDR3 nucleotides read TGTGCCACCAGTGATTTCCTAGGGGATCAGAGGGACAATGAGCAGTTCTTC.

This clonotype was detected ten times or more. The chain joins TRBV6-5 to TRBJ2-5, with TRBD1 matching 7 bases. Unmatched junction bases numbered 7, after V lost 0 bases and J lost 6 bases. The CDR3 spans 15 residues. Looked up from germline, CDR1 is MNHEY and CDR2 is SVGAGI. The CDR3 DNA sequence: TGTGCCAGCAGTTACTCACGACAGGGCTGGCAGACCCAGTACTTC. Its protein product is CASSYSRQGWQTQYF.

This clonotype occurred many times. V and J are TRBV4-1 and TRBJ1-1; D unresolved. Looked up from germline, CDR1 is MGHRA and CDR2 is YSYEKL. Trimming removed 1 base at V and 5 bases at J, with 11 bases between. The CDR3 is 14 residues long. CDR3 sequence (DNA): TGCGCCAGCAGCCAAGCCGATTTAGGGACTGAAGCTTTCTTT. Its translation: CASSQADLGTEAFF.

The V and J genes are TRBV20-1 and TRBJ1-2, with 9 bases lining up with TRBD1. The germline V gene has CDR1 DFQATT and CDR2 SNEGSKA (reference sequence). The length of the CDR3 is 15 residues. Unmatched junction bases numbered 5, after V lost 3 bases and J lost 0 bases. CDR3 in amino acids: CSARGQGLANYGYTF. For the CDR3, the DNA is TGCAGTGCTAGGGGACAGGGATTAGCTAACTATGGCTACACCTTC.

This clonotype was observed many times. The rearrangement uses TRBV7-2 and TRBJ1-2; 7 bases agree with TRBD1. CDR1 and CDR2 from the germline V gene are SGHTA and FQGNSA. This CDR3 region has 13 residues. Trimming at V came to 5 bases and at J to 4 bases, leaving 4 bases not matched to a gene. CDR3 nucleotides: TGTGCCAGCAGCCAGGACAGGACCTATGGCTACACCTTC. Translation gives CASSQDRTYGYTF.

This clonotype was detected many times. V usage is TRBV4-2 and J usage is TRBJ2-1; the match to TRBD2 covers 7 bases. V lost 1 base to trimming and J lost 8 bases; unmatched junction nucleotides: 5. Germline V gene data show CDR1 as LGHNA and CDR2 as YNFKEQ. CDR3 size: 14 residues. CDR3 DNA sequence: TGTGCCAGCAGCCAAGGACGGGGGGTCGATGAGCAGTTCTTC. As protein: CASSQGRGVDEQFF.

This clonotype was recorded many times. The chain has TRBV12-3 or TRBV12-4 and TRBJ1-5, with D unresolved. The CDR3 totals 12 residues. The V end lost 2 bases, the J end lost 5 bases, and 4 bases lay between the germline ends. The CDR3 bases are TGTGCCAGCAGTTTACAGGATCAGCCCCAGCATTTT. It specifies CASSLQDQPQHF.

The chain is built from TRBV11-1 and TRBJ2-7; TRBD2 aligns across 10 bases. The CDR3 length is 15 residues. CDR1 SGHAT and CDR2 FQDESV come from the germline V gene (reference sequence). With V trimmed by 5 bases and J by 1 base, 5 bases remained unmatched. CDR3 sequence reads: CASSLTSGASYEQYF. CDR3 nucleotide sequence: TGTGCCAGCAGCCTCACTAGCGGGGCGTCCTACGAGCAGTACTTC.

The table lists this clonotype with many counts. This chain uses TRBV20-1 with TRBJ2-1, with TRBD2 matching over 12 bases. The CDR3 totals 16 residues. The V gene's germline CDR1 is DFQATT and CDR2 SNEGSKA (reference sequence). V gave up 3 bases and J gave up 9 bases; unmatched junction bases: 12. The CDR3: CSASAVRTSGIGEQFF. The CDR3 DNA is TGCAGTGCTAGCGCGGTGAGGACTAGCGGGATTGGTGAGCAGTTCTTC.

This clonotype was recorded many times. CDR3 nucleotide sequence: TGTGCCAGCAGCCAATTGACAGGGCTACTCCAAGAGACCCAGTACTTC. Protein: CASSQLTGLLQETQYF. The chain joins TRBV3-1 to TRBJ2-5, with 7 bases identical to TRBD1. CDR1 LGHDT and CDR2 YNNKEL come from the germline V gene (reference sequence). The length of the CDR3 is 16 residues. V gave up 2 bases and J gave up 1 base; unmatched junction bases: 7.